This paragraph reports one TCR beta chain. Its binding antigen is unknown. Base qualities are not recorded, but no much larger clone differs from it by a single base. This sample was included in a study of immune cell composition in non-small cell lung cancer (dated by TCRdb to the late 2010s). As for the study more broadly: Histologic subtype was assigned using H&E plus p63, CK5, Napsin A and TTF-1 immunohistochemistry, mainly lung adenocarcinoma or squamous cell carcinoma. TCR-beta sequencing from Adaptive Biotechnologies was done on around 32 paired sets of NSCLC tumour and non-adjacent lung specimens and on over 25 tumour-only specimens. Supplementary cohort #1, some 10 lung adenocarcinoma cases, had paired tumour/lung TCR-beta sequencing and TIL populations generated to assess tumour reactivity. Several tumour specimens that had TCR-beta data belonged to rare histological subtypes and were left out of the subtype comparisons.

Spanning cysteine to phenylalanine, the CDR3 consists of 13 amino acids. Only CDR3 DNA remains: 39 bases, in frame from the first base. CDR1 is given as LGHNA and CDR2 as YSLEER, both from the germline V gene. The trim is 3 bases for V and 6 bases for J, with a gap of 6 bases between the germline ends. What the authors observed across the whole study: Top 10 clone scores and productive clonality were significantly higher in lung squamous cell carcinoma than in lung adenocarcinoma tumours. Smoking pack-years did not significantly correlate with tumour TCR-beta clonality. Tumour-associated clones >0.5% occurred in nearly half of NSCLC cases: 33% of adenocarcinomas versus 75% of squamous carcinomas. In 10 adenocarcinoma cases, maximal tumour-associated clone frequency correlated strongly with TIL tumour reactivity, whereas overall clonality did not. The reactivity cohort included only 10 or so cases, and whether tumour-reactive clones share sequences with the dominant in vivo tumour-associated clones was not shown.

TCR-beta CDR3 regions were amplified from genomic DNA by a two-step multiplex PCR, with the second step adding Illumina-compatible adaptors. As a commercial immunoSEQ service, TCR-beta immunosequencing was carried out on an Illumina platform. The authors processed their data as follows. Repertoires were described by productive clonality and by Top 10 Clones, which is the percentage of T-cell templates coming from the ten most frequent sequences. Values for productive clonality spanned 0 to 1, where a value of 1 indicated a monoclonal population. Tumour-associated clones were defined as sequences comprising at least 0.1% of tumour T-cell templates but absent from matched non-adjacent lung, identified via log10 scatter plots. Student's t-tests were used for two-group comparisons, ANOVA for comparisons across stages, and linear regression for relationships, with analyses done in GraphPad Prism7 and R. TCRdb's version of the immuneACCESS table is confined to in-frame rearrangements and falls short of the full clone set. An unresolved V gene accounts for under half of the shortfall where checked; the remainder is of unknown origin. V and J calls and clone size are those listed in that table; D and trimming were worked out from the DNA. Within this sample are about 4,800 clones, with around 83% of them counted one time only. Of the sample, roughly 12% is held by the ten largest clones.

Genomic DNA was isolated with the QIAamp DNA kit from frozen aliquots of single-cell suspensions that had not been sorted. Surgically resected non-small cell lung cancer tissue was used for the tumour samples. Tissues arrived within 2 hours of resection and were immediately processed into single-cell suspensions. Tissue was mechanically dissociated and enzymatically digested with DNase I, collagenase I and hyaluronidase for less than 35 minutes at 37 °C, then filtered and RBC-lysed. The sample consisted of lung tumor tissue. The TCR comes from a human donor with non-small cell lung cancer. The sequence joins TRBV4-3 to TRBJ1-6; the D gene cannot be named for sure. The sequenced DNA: TGCGCCAGCAGCCAGCAGATTAATTCACCCCTCCACTTT. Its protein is CASSQQINSPLHF.